This T cell receptor beta chain comes out of a study of T cells in Graves' hyperthyroidism and ophthalmopathy. Whole-study findings and limits: Ophthalmopathy, which appeared later, was predicted by the model a median 6.5 months before onset. Stable hyperthyroidism was separated from ophthalmopathy by a model based on 13 V-J features.

About this clonotype: Its antigen is unidentified.

Patients counted as stable if ophthalmopathy did not develop within 18 months. Subjects aged 18 to 65 presented with newly diagnosed hyperthyroidism of less than 2 months' duration. RNA transcripts provided the source from which TCR beta CDR3 regions were amplified. With the HTBI primer set, the TCR CDR3 went through a first round of RT-PCR. TCRdb re-called the multiplex PCR reads through MiXCR, storing one row per CDR3 protein. The table includes around 340,000 distinct CDR3 sequences, approximately 15% detected once. This CDR3 has 15 amino acids. CDR1 GTSNPN and CDR2 SVGIG come from the germline V gene (reference sequence). V was trimmed by 2 bases and J by 0 bases, leaving 11 bases between them.

This chain uses TRBV30 with TRBJ1-5, with D uncertain. The sample was blood. The receptor comes from a woman aged 25 to 39 with Graves' hyperthyroidism. The CDR3 nucleotides are TGTGCCTGGAGTTCTCTCCTCGATAGCAATCAGCCCCAGCATTTT. Amino acid sequence: CAWSSLLDSNQPQHF. Full variable domain (outside the CDR3, taken from reference TRBV30 and TRBJ1-5): SQTIHQWPATLVQPVGSPLSLECTVEGTSNPNLYWYRQAAGRGLQLLFYSVGIGQISSEVPQNLSASRPQDRQFILSSKKLLLSDSGFYLCAWSSLLDSNQPQHFGDGTRLSIL.